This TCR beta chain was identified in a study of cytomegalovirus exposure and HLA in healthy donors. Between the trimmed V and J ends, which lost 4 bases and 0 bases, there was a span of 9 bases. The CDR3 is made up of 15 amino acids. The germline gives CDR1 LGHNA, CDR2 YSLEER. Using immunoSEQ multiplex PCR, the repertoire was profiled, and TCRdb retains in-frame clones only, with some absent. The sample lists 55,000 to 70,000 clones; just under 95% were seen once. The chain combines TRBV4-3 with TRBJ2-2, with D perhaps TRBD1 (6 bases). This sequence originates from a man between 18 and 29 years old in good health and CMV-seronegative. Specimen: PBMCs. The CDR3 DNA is TGCGCCAGCAGCCCCGACAGGCCGAACACCGGGGAGCTGTTTTTT. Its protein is CASSPDRPNTGELFF.